The text below deals with one T cell receptor (beta chain). The antigen remains unidentified. The data were taken from a study of T cell repertoires in cytomegalovirus infection. In the study overall: Through public TCR beta signatures, both CMV infection and matching HLA type were indicated.

TCRdb re-analysed the reads in MiXCR, keeping a single row per CDR3 protein. The repertoire includes roughly 180,000 distinct CDR3 sequences, 28% of them detected once, and 30% to 40% sits in the top ten. General study results and limits: Accumulated public TCR beta family frequency recognized individuals carrying CMV together with the relevant HLA. CMV-specific TCR beta clonotypes restricted by HLA-C dominated the ex vivo response.

The junction had 10 bases not matched to a gene; V was cut back by 3 bases and J by 4 bases. This CDR3 region has 16 residues. The germline CDR1 and CDR2 sequences are MNHGY and SAAAGT. This chain connects TRBV6-8 to TRBJ2-5; 8 bases agree with TRBD2. This clonotype was sampled from a human donor in good health (CMV status not recorded). Some clones in this sample may be carry-over from other donors' samples. The specimen was PBMCs. The CDR3, as DNA: TGTGCCAGCAGTTATTCCGTCCGGGGGGGGCGAGAGACCCAGTACTTC. Translating it yields CASSYSVRGGRETQYF.